Listed below are T cell receptor beta chains from one sample, sequenced in a study of T cell changes during pregnancy in multiple sclerosis. Some clones are missing from TCRdb's copy, which holds only in-frame ones; the method was immunoSEQ multiplex PCR. The profile shows approximately 93,000 clones, about 91% of them singletons. The sequencing here drew on peripheral blood, taken in the first trimester of pregnancy. The source is a female donor in good health, enrolled as a control in a pregnancy study. Each CDR3 is given with its conserved first and last residue. A D gene is named only where the DNA matches it firmly. Clone size is given for some rows only: seen once, a few or many times, or a class if the clone is expanded.

len	j_gene	d_gene	v_gene	abundance	CDR3aa	CDR3nt
16	TRBJ2-3	TRBD2	TRBV9	-	CASSAGLASNTDTQYF	TGTGCCAGCAGCGCCGGACTAGCAAGCAACACAGATACGCAGTATTTT
11	TRBJ1-1	-	TRBV5-4	-	CASSSGSPAFF	TGTGCCAGCAGCTCCGGGTCCCCGGCTTTCTTT
14	TRBJ2-1	TRBD2	TRBV19	-	CASRGKRGGTEQFF	TGTGCCAGCCGGGGGAAGCGGGGGGGAACTGAGCAGTTCTTC
15	TRBJ2-7	-	TRBV6-5	-	CASSYSDGSSYEQYF	TGTGCCAGCAGTTACTCGGACGGGAGCTCCTACGAGCAGTACTTC
15	TRBJ1-2	TRBD1	TRBV7-9	-	CASSFQQGAGYGYTF	TGTGCCAGCAGCTTTCAACAGGGGGCAGGCTATGGCTACACCTTC
15	TRBJ1-2	TRBD1	TRBV6-5	-	CASSYSLGTGYGYTF	TGTGCCAGCAGTTACTCTCTCGGGACAGGGTACGGCTACACCTTC
14	TRBJ1-1	-	TRBV11-2	-	CASSLFGLNTEAFF	TGTGCCAGCAGCTTATTTGGCTTGAACACTGAAGCTTTCTTT
13	TRBJ1-2	-	TRBV2	-	CASSAEGNYGYTF	TGTGCCAGCAGTGCGGAGGGAAACTATGGCTACACCTTC
15	TRBJ1-6	-	TRBV10-3	few	CAISERGPENSPLHF	TGTGCCATCAGTGAAAGGGGTCCTGAAAATTCACCCCTCCACTTT
14	TRBJ1-3	-	TRBV5-6	-	CASSFFRSGNTIYF	TGTGCCAGCAGCTTTTTTCGCTCTGGAAACACCATATATTTT
17	TRBJ1-3	-	TRBV19	-	CASTYKRARSSGNTIYF	TGTGCCAGTACCTATAAGAGGGCGAGGAGCTCTGGAAACACCATATATTTT
15	TRBJ1-2	TRBD1	TRBV9	-	CASSVGGTGVLGYTF	TGTGCCAGCAGCGTAGGGGGGACAGGAGTTCTTGGCTACACCTTC
15	TRBJ2-3	-	TRBV19	-	CASSMRDSHTDTQYF	TGTGCCAGTAGTATGCGGGACTCTCACACAGATACGCAGTATTTT
15	TRBJ1-2	-	TRBV28	-	CASSFPGQLRYGYTF	TGTGCCAGCAGTTTTCCAGGGCAACTAAGATATGGCTACACCTTC
15	TRBJ2-1	-	TRBV11-1	-	CASSLGHYSYNEQFF	TGTGCCAGCAGCTTGGGACATTATTCCTACAATGAGCAGTTCTTC
15	TRBJ1-6	TRBD1	TRBV6-1	-	CASSAGTGLGSPLHF	TGTGCCAGCAGTGCGGGGACAGGGCTTGGATCACCCCTCCACTTT
13	TRBJ1-2	-	TRBV19	few	CASSIGQSYGYTF	TGTGCCAGTAGTATAGGACAGAGCTATGGCTACACCTTC
14	TRBJ1-1	-	TRBV7-9	-	CASSFPGWDTEAFF	TGTGCCAGCAGCTTTCCAGGGTGGGACACTGAAGCTTTCTTT
15	TRBJ2-7	TRBD1	TRBV15	-	CATSREGTVSYEQYF	TGTGCCACCAGCAGAGAAGGGACAGTCTCCTACGAGCAGTACTTC
16	TRBJ2-7	TRBD1	TRBV6-5	-	CASSYGSPGQGYEQYF	TGTGCCAGCAGTTACGGAAGCCCGGGACAGGGATACGAGCAGTACTTC
11	TRBJ2-7	-	TRBV28	-	CASSRGNEQYF	TGTGCCAGCAGTAGGGGGAACGAGCAGTACTTC
12	TRBJ2-7	-	TRBV7-6	-	CASSASRNEQYF	TGTGCCAGCAGCGCAAGCAGGAACGAGCAGTACTTC
14	TRBJ1-4	TRBD1	TRBV5-5	-	CASSLGTGGEKLFF	TGTGCCAGCAGCTTGGGTACAGGGGGGGAAAAACTGTTTTTT
15	TRBJ1-1	-	TRBV7-2	-	CASSLVAGRRTEAFF	TGTGCCAGCAGCTTAGTCGCGGGGCGCCGGACTGAAGCTTTCTTT
15	TRBJ2-7	-	TRBV28	once	CASSSSGSEATGQYF	TGTGCCAGCAGCTCCTCCGGGTCCGAAGCCACCGGGCAGTACTTC
13	TRBJ2-1	-	TRBV11-2	-	CASTSDSPREQFF	TGTGCCAGCACCTCGGACAGCCCGAGGGAGCAGTTCTTC
13	TRBJ2-1	TRBD1	TRBV6-4	-	CASSETDRNEQFF	TGTGCCAGCAGTGAAACGGACAGGAATGAGCAGTTCTTC
14	TRBJ2-3	TRBD2	TRBV29-1	-	CSVASGVRTDTQYF	TGCAGCGTGGCTAGCGGGGTCCGCACAGATACGCAGTATTTT
13	TRBJ2-7	-	TRBV14	-	CASSPPGSYEQYF	TGTGCCAGCAGTCCCCCCGGTTCCTACGAGCAGTACTTC
15	TRBJ2-7	TRBD1	TRBV4-2	-	CASSQDPRGTWEQYF	TGTGCCAGCAGCCAAGATCCCAGGGGGACATGGGAGCAGTACTTC
15	TRBJ2-2	TRBD1	TRBV28	-	CASSSQDRGTGELFF	TGTGCCAGCAGCTCCCAGGACAGGGGAACCGGGGAGCTGTTTTTT
14	TRBJ2-7	-	TRBV27	-	CASSLDSGSYEQYF	TGTGCCAGCAGTTTGGACAGCGGCTCCTACGAGCAGTACTTC
11	TRBJ1-2	-	TRBV29-1	-	CSVDTNYGYTF	TGCAGCGTTGACACTAACTATGGCTACACCTTC
14	TRBJ2-7	-	TRBV27	-	CASSLSPGSGEQYF	TGTGCCAGCAGTTTATCCCCCGGGTCGGGCGAGCAGTACTTC
15	TRBJ2-5	-	TRBV11-2	-	CASSLVTGGGGAQYF	TGTGCCAGCAGCTTAGTTACGGGTGGCGGTGGTGCCCAGTACTTC
18	TRBJ2-3	-	TRBV1	-	CTSSQDFPDRGRRDTQYF	TGCACCAGCAGCCAAGATTTCCCGGACAGGGGACGTAGGGATACGCAGTATTTT
14	TRBJ2-2	-	TRBV27	-	CASSFGYRDGELFF	TGTGCCAGCAGTTTCGGGTACAGGGACGGGGAGCTGTTTTTT
13	TRBJ1-5	-	TRBV19	-	CASSQGRNQPQHF	TGTGCCAGTAGTCAGGGGAGAAATCAGCCCCAGCATTTT
16	TRBJ2-2	TRBD2	TRBV5-4	-	CASSSVGGGRVGELFF	TGTGCCAGCAGCTCGGTCGGGGGGGGGCGAGTCGGGGAGCTGTTTTTT
16	TRBJ2-1	TRBD2	TRBV6-4	-	CASSDSPGGESNEQFF	TGTGCCAGCAGTGACTCTCCGGGGGGGGAATCAAATGAGCAGTTCTTC
14	TRBJ1-6	-	TRBV21-1	once	CASSSGSSYSPLHF	TGTGCCAGCAGCTCAGGGTCGTCCTATTCACCCCTCCACTTT
15	TRBJ1-2	TRBD1	TRBV27	-	CASSPDNRGQAGYTF	TGTGCCAGCAGTCCGGACAACAGGGGGCAGGCTGGCTACACCTTC
16	TRBJ2-4	TRBD2	TRBV7-9	-	CASSPPRGTLKNIQYF	TGTGCCAGCAGCCCCCCGCGGGGGACCTTGAAAAACATTCAGTACTTC
12	TRBJ1-1	-	TRBV28	-	CASGAGAFRAFF	TGTGCCAGCGGGGCCGGAGCTTTTCGGGCTTTCTTT
14	TRBJ2-3	-	TRBV7-2	-	CASSLLGPQGTQYF	TGTGCCAGCAGCTTATTGGGGCCCCAAGGTACGCAGTATTTT
15	TRBJ2-3	-	TRBV4-1	-	CASSQDTGAADTQYF	TGCGCCAGCAGCCAAGATACGGGAGCGGCGGATACGCAGTATTTT
14	TRBJ1-6	-	TRBV6-1	-	CASSFGQSPSPLHF	TGTGCCAGCAGCTTTGGACAAAGCCCTTCACCCCTCCACTTT